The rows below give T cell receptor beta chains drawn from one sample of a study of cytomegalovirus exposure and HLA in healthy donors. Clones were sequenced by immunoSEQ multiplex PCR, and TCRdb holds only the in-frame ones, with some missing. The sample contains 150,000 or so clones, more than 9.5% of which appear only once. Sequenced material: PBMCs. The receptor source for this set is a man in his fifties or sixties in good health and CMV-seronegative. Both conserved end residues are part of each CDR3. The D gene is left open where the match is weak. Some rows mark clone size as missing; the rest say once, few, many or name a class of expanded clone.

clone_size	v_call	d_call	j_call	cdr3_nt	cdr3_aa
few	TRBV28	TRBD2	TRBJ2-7	TGTGCCAGCAGGGAGGGACTAGCGGGAAACGGGCAGTACTTC	CASREGLAGNGQYF
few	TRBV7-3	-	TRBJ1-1	TGTGCCAGCAGCTCTAAGCAGGGGACTGAAGCTTTCTTT	CASSSKQGTEAFF
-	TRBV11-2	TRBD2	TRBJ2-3	TGTGCCAGCAGCTCCACTAGCGGGACTAGCACAGATACGCAGTATTTT	CASSSTSGTSTDTQYF
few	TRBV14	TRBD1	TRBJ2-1	TGTGCCAGCAGCCTCCGGGACAGGGGGTTCGTTGAGCAGTTCTTC	CASSLRDRGFVEQFF
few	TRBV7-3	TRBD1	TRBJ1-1	TGTGCCAGCAGCTTAACGGTTGGACAGGGCGCTGAAGCTTTCTTT	CASSLTVGQGAEAFF
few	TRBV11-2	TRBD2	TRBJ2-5	TGTGCCAGCAGCCTTTTAGCGGGAGGGGGAGAGACCCAGTACTTC	CASSLLAGGGETQYF
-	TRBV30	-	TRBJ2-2	TGTGCCTGGAGTGTGCTTCTAAACACCGGGGAGCTGTCTTTT	CAWSVLLNTGELSF
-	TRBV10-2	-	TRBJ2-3	TGCGCCAGCAGTGAACCCCGGACAGCCACAGATACGCAGTATTTT	CASSEPRTATDTQYF
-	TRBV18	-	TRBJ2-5	TGTGCCAGCTCTATTATCTCCGGGGAGACCCAGTACTTC	CASSIISGETQYF
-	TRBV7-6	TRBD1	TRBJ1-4	TGTGCCAGCAGCTTCCGACAGGGGGACGAAAAACTGTTTTTT	CASSFRQGDEKLFF
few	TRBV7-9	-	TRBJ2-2	TGTGCCAGCAGCTTACAGCAGGGGATAGGCACCGGGGAGCTGTTTTTT	CASSLQQGIGTGELFF
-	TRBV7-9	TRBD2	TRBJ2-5	TGTGCCAGCAGCTTAGCGGGGGGACTAGCGGGCCAAGAGACCCAGTACTTC	CASSLAGGLAGQETQYF
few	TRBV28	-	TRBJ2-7	TGTGCCAGCAGTGCCCCTTTAGGGGAAGAGCAGTACTTC	CASSAPLGEEQYF
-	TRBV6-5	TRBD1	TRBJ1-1	TGTGCCAGCAATAAGGGGGCGAGAACTGAAGCTTTCTTT	CASNKGARTEAFF
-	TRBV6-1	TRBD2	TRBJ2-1	TGTGCCAGCCGACGGGGGGGCTCCTACAATGAGCAGTTCTTC	CASRRGGSYNEQFF
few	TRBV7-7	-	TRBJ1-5	TGTGCCAGCAGTCTAAATAGCAATCAGCCCCAGCATTTT	CASSLNSNQPQHF
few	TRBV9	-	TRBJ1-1	TGTGCCAGCAGCCGGGAGGGGACTGAAGCTTTCTTT	CASSREGTEAFF